This record concerns one TCR beta chain sequence. The target antigen is unknown. The source of the sample is a study of tumor-infiltrating lymphocytes in primary liver carcinoma. The wider study: Patients had primary liver carcinoma treated by surgical resection. These patients were men and women whose ages were 30 to 69 years.

The template, approximately 500 ng total RNA, yielded TCR beta cDNA made with a constant-region primer. Libraries of TCR beta came from three nested multiplex PCR rounds with slightly modified ARM-PCR. TRBV1-TRBV30 forward and Cbeta reverse primers drove the first two roughly 10-cycle rounds. Each CDR3 protein is one row after TCRdb ran MiXCR on the multiplex PCR reads. The sample shows 300,000 to 350,000 distinct CDR3 sequences, more than 55% of them seen only once. Germline DNA was also extracted, and blood RNA derived from unsorted whole blood. The CDR3 runs 17 residues. V was pared by 4 bases and J by 0 bases, with 19 bases between. The germline gives CDR1 ENHRY, CDR2 SYGVKD. Study-level points and caveats: CD4+ and CD8+ repertoires could not be compared in these unsorted bulk samples.

This sequence joins TRBV10-3 and TRBJ2-7, with unresolved D. The receptor comes from a woman in her 30s with primary liver carcinoma and hepatitis B virus infection. Sequencing was performed on peripheral blood. Here the CDR3 reads CAISVLDRPRSSYEQYF. The CDR3 DNA is TGTGCCATCAGTGTATTGGATCGTCCGCGGAGCTCCTACGAGCAGTACTTC.